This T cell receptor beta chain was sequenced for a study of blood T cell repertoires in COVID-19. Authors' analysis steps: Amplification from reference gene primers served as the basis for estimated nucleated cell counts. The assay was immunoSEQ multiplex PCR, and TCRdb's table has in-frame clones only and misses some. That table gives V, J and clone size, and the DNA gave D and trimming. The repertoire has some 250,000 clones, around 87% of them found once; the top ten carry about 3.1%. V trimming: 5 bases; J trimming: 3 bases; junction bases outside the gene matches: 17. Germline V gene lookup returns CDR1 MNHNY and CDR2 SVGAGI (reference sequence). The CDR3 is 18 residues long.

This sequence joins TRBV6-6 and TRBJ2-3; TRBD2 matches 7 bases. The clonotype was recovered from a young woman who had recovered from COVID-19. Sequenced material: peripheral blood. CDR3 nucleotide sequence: TGTGCCAGCAGTCACGATCCGGGGGGAGTTGGGGCAACAGATACGCAGTATTTT. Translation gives CASSHDPGGVGATDTQYF.